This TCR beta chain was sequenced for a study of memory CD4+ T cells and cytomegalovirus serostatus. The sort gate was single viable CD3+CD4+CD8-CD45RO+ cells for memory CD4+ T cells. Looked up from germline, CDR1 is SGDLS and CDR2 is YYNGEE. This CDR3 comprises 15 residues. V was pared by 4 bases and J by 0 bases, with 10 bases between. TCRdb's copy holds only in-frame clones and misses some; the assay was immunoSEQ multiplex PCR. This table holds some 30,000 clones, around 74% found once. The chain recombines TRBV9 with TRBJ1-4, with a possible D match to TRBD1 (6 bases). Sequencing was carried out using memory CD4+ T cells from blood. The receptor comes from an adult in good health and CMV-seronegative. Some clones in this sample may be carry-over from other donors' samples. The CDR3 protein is CASSIQGTTNEKLFF. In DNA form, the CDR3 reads TGTGCCAGCAGCATCCAGGGGACAACTAATGAAAAACTGTTTTTT.